These T cell receptor beta chains were read from a single sample in a study of cytomegalovirus exposure and HLA in healthy donors. The table came from immunoSEQ multiplex PCR; TCRdb's copy has only in-frame clones and leaves some out. The table records fewer than 150,000 clones, 75% to 90% of them present only once. The sample comprised PBMCs. The origin of the receptors is a female donor in good health and CMV-seropositive. The CDR3 runs from the conserved cysteine through the conserved F or W. D genes are given only for firm matches. Rows may omit the clone size; those that give it use once, few, many or a size class.

abundance | j_gene | d_gene | v_gene | CDR3aa | CDR3nt
- | TRBJ1-1 | TRBD1 | TRBV10-3 | CATTGTENTEAFF | TGTGCCACGACAGGGACGGAGAACACTGAAGCTTTCTTT
- | TRBJ2-7 | - | TRBV4-2 | CASSQVPGGSSYEQYF | TGTGCCAGCAGCCAAGTGCCCGGAGGGAGCTCCTACGAGCAGTACTTC
once | TRBJ1-2 | - | TRBV7-2 | CASSLVEGSGSYTF | TGTGCCAGCAGCTTAGTTGAGGGATCTGGAAGCTACACCTTC
once | TRBJ1-1 | TRBD1 | TRBV10-3 | CAISGQGGTEAFF | TGTGCCATCAGTGGACAGGGTGGCACTGAAGCTTTCTTT
- | TRBJ2-3 | - | TRBV5-6 | CASSGQVTDTQYF | TGTGCCAGCAGCGGGCAGGTCACAGATACGCAGTATTTT
- | TRBJ1-2 | TRBD1 | TRBV29-1 | CSVRQGNGYGYTF | TGCAGCGTTCGACAGGGCAACGGCTATGGCTACACCTTC
few | TRBJ1-1 | - | TRBV4-1 | CASSPTGRGTEAFF | TGCGCCAGCAGCCCGACCGGGAGGGGGACTGAAGCTTTCTTT
- | TRBJ1-1 | - | TRBV2 | CASSAQPNTEAFF | TGTGCCAGCAGTGCACAGCCGAACACTGAAGCTTTCTTT
- | TRBJ1-2 | TRBD1 | TRBV7-8 | CASSLGTGGRYGYTF | TGTGCCAGCAGCCTTGGGACAGGAGGACGCTATGGCTACACCTTC
- | TRBJ1-2 | - | TRBV27 | CASSLGGSGYTF | TGTGCCAGCAGTTTAGGCGGCAGTGGCTACACCTTC
- | TRBJ2-2 | TRBD1 | TRBV7-3 | CASSSFGQGSGELFF | TGTGCCAGCAGCTCCTTTGGACAGGGTTCCGGGGAGCTGTTTTTT
- | TRBJ1-2 | - | TRBV5-6 | CASSLNAGYTF | TGTGCCAGCAGCTTGAACGCGGGCTACACCTTC
- | TRBJ1-4 | - | TRBV5-1 | CASSPRGGAAVKLFF | TGCGCCAGCAGCCCAAGAGGGGGGGCAGCGGTAAAACTGTTTTTT
- | TRBJ2-3 | TRBD1 | TRBV2 | CASSDRVTDTQYF | TGTGCCAGCAGCGACAGGGTTACAGATACGCAGTATTTT
- | TRBJ1-1 | TRBD1 | TRBV7-9 | CASEGQGHTEAFF | TGTGCCAGCGAGGGACAGGGGCACACTGAAGCTTTCTTT
- | TRBJ2-5 | - | TRBV2 | CASSEAHQGGSETQYF | TGTGCCAGCAGTGAAGCGCATCAGGGGGGTTCGGAGACCCAGTACTTC
- | TRBJ2-7 | - | TRBV6-6 | CASSYFAGFQQYF | TGTGCCAGCAGTTACTTTGCAGGTTTCCAGCAGTACTTC
- | TRBJ2-5 | TRBD1 | TRBV11-2 | CASSSGWTGSGETQYF | TGTGCCAGCAGCTCCGGATGGACAGGGTCCGGTGAGACCCAGTACTTC
- | TRBJ1-2 | - | TRBV9 | CASSAQGGEFRGYTF | TGTGCCAGCAGCGCCCAAGGGGGTGAGTTTCGCGGCTACACCTTC
- | TRBJ1-2 | - | TRBV5-1 | CASSLEGGSVLRGYTF | TGCGCCAGCAGCTTGGAGGGAGGGTCGGTCCTGCGGGGCTACACCTTC
- | TRBJ1-1 | - | TRBV18 | CASSPPSGRGTEAFF | TGTGCCAGCTCACCACCCTCAGGGCGGGGGACTGAAGCTTTCTTT
- | TRBJ2-5 | - | TRBV2 | CASSAGLKETQYF | TGTGCCAGCAGTGCAGGACTTAAAGAGACCCAGTACTTC
- | TRBJ1-5 | - | TRBV30 | CAWSGRGNQPQHF | TGTGCCTGGAGTGGAAGGGGAAATCAGCCCCAGCATTTT
- | TRBJ2-7 | - | TRBV20-1 | CSARQFYEQYF | TGCAGTGCTCGACAGTTCTACGAGCAGTACTTC
- | TRBJ1-2 | TRBD1 | TRBV4-3 | CASSQLTAGGPLYGYTF | TGCGCCAGCAGCCAACTAACGGCAGGGGGCCCGTTATATGGCTACACCTTC
once | TRBJ1-5 | - | TRBV6-5 | CASSYSLGAQQPQHF | TGTGCCAGCAGTTACTCCCTTGGGGCGCAGCAGCCCCAGCATTTT
few | TRBJ1-1 | - | TRBV29-1 | CSVVSTNTEAFF | TGCAGCGTTGTATCCACAAACACTGAAGCTTTCTTT
- | TRBJ1-2 | TRBD1 | TRBV28 | CASRAGQGGWDYGYTF | TGTGCCAGCAGGGCGGGACAGGGGGGCTGGGACTATGGCTACACCTTC
- | TRBJ2-7 | TRBD2 | TRBV5-1 | CASSSLAGSFYEQYF | TGCGCCAGCAGCTCACTAGCGGGGTCTTTCTACGAGCAGTACTTC
- | TRBJ1-2 | TRBD1 | TRBV2 | CASSPGQGITGYTF | TGTGCCAGCAGTCCGGGACAGGGTATTACAGGCTACACCTTC
- | TRBJ2-3 | - | TRBV6-7 | CASSYESVEDPDTQYF | TGTGCCAGCAGTTACGAGTCAGTGGAGGACCCAGATACGCAGTATTTT
- | TRBJ1-6 | - | TRBV7-2 | CASSLSGRGTPLHF | TGTGCCAGCAGCTTATCCGGCCGCGGGACACCCCTCCACTTT
- | TRBJ2-7 | TRBD1 | TRBV19 | CASSRGTGSYEQYF | TGTGCCAGTAGTCGGGGGACAGGGTCCTACGAGCAGTACTTC
- | TRBJ1-2 | TRBD1 | TRBV18 | CASSPGQHYGYTF | TGTGCCAGCTCACCGGGACAGCACTATGGCTACACCTTC
- | TRBJ2-4 | - | TRBV7-9 | CASSLAATKNIQYF | TGTGCCAGCAGCTTAGCAGCAACTAAAAACATTCAGTACTTC
few | TRBJ1-1 | - | TRBV6-1 | CASSEGAASQGAFF | TGTGCCAGCAGTGAAGGAGCGGCATCACAAGGGGCTTTCTTT
- | TRBJ1-2 | TRBD1 | TRBV29-1 | CSVFASDRGWHGYTF | TGCAGCGTTTTTGCCTCGGACAGGGGATGGCATGGCTACACCTTC
- | TRBJ2-3 | - | TRBV10-1 | CASSDQVDTDTQYF | TGCGCCAGCAGTGACCAGGTGGACACAGATACGCAGTATTTT
- | TRBJ2-1 | - | TRBV5-1 | CASSLGVAVIKEQFF | TGCGCCAGCAGCTTGGGGGTAGCGGTTATAAAGGAGCAGTTCTTC
- | TRBJ1-2 | TRBD1 | TRBV5-1 | CASSFTTGGQDGYTF | TGCGCCAGCAGTTTCACCACAGGGGGTCAAGATGGCTACACCTTC
- | TRBJ1-6 | - | TRBV30 | CAWSVGRPPLHF | TGTGCCTGGAGTGTGGGCCGCCCGCCCCTCCACTTT
- | TRBJ2-7 | - | TRBV19 | CASSIGGGVEQYF | TGTGCCAGTAGTATTGGAGGGGGCGTCGAGCAGTACTTC
- | TRBJ2-1 | TRBD2 | TRBV6-5 | CASSYSGTSGGHEQFF | TGTGCCAGCAGTTACTCCGGGACTAGCGGGGGCCATGAGCAGTTCTTC
- | TRBJ2-2 | TRBD1 | TRBV6-4 | CASSYRGPGELFF | TGTGCCAGCAGTTACAGGGGCCCCGGGGAGCTGTTTTTT
- | TRBJ2-1 | - | TRBV28 | CASSPPSVPYNEQFF | TGTGCCAGCAGTCCGCCTAGCGTGCCCTACAATGAGCAGTTCTTC
- | TRBJ2-5 | TRBD2 | TRBV6-5 | CASSSRGGSGETQYF | TGTGCCAGCAGTTCCCGGGGGGGATCAGGAGAGACCCAGTACTTC
- | TRBJ2-2 | TRBD1 | TRBV7-7 | CASSLGDRGTGELFF | TGTGCTAGCAGCTTAGGGGACAGGGGGACCGGGGAGCTGTTTTTT
- | TRBJ1-6 | TRBD1 | TRBV7-2 | CASSLGDRGSVSSPLHF | TGTGCCAGCAGCTTAGGGGACAGGGGCAGTGTCAGTTCACCCCTCCACTTT
- | TRBJ2-7 | - | TRBV19 | CASSIGQGYLYEQYF | TGTGCCAGTAGTATCGGTCAGGGATACCTCTACGAGCAGTACTTC
few | TRBJ1-2 | - | TRBV6-6 | CATSYQVDYTF | TGTGCCACCTCCTACCAGGTAGACTACACCTTC
- | TRBJ1-2 | - | TRBV6-1 | CASSRDTYYGYTF | TGTGCCAGCAGTCGGGACACCTACTATGGCTACACCTTC
- | TRBJ2-1 | TRBD1 | TRBV5-1 | CASSPQGANNEQFF | TGCGCCAGCAGCCCACAGGGGGCAAACAATGAGCAGTTCTTC
- | TRBJ1-1 | TRBD1 | TRBV7-2 | CASSSRDSHTEAFF | TGTGCCAGCAGCTCCCGGGACAGTCACACTGAAGCTTTCTTT
- | TRBJ2-7 | TRBD1 | TRBV5-4 | CASSLGGTGWPYEQYF | TGTGCCAGCAGCTTGGGCGGGACAGGGTGGCCCTACGAGCAGTACTTC
few | TRBJ2-7 | TRBD2 | TRBV7-2 | CASTLLAGAYEQYF | TGTGCCAGCACGCTTCTAGCGGGGGCCTACGAGCAGTACTTC
- | TRBJ2-4 | - | TRBV2 | CATSVAKNIQYF | TGTGCCACTTCCGTAGCCAAAAACATTCAGTACTTC
- | TRBJ1-6 | - | TRBV2 | CASSANQARFTYNSPLHF | TGTGCCAGCAGTGCTAACCAGGCCAGGTTTACCTATAATTCACCCCTCCACTTT
- | TRBJ2-7 | TRBD1 | TRBV25-1 | CASSVPGQAYEQYF | TGTGCCAGCAGTGTACCGGGACAGGCATACGAGCAGTACTTC
- | TRBJ1-6 | - | TRBV27 | CASSLGQSYNSPLHF | TGTGCCAGCAGTTTAGGGCAGAGCTATAATTCACCCCTCCACTTT